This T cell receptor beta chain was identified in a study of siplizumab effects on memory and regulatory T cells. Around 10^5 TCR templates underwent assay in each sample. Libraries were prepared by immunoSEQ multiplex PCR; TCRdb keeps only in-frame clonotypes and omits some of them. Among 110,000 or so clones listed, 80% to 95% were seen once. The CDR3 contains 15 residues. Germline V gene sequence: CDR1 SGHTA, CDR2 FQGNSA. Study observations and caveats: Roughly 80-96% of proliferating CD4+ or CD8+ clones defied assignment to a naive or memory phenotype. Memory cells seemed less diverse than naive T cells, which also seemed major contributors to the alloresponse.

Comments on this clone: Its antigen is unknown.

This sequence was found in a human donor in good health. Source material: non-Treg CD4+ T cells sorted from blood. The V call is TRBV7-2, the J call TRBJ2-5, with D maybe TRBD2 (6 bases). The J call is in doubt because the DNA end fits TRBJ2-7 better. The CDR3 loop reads CASSSILGGSVEQYF. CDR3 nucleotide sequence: TGTGCCAGCAGCTCTATACTAGGAGGGTCGGTCGAGCAGTACTTC.